The sequence of this T cell receptor (beta chain) was determined in a study of regulatory T cells in long-lasting Graves disease. Study conclusions and caveats: A limited number of samples was an acknowledged limitation.

In its sample, this clonotype was seen a few times. Its matching antigen is unknown. Investigators prepared the TCR beta libraries by applying iRepertoire HTBI primers and Arm-PCR of CDR3 regions. TCRdb analysed the multiplex PCR reads with MiXCR anew, one entry per CDR3 protein. The repertoire holds about 540,000 distinct CDR3 sequences, with about 13% as singletons. Time point indicated: newly diagnosed GD, antithyroid drugs for less than 3 months. The authors made the TCR library using RNA they extracted from PBMCs. This sample also appeared in a second study, on T cells in Graves' hyperthyroidism and ophthalmopathy. As reported in that work: The HTBI primer set drove a first-round RT-PCR of the TCR CDR3. Most thyroid clonotypes expanded above 0.001 were also detected in blood.

The TCR sequence derives from a man aged 25 to 40 with Graves disease. Source: peripheral blood mononuclear cells (PBMCs), taken at new diagnosis, from a patient treated with antithyroid drugs.

The CDR3 spells CASSIGLAGYAGELFF. In nucleotides, the CDR3 is TGTGCCAGTAGTATAGGGTTGGCGGGATACGCCGGGGAGCTGTTTTTT. The rearrangement links TRBV19 to TRBJ2-2; possibly TRBD2 for D (6 bases). Between the trimmed V and J ends, which lost 1 base and 6 bases, there was a span of 15 bases. This CDR3 has 16 amino acids. Per the germline V gene, CDR1 is LNHDA and CDR2 is SQIVND (reference sequence).